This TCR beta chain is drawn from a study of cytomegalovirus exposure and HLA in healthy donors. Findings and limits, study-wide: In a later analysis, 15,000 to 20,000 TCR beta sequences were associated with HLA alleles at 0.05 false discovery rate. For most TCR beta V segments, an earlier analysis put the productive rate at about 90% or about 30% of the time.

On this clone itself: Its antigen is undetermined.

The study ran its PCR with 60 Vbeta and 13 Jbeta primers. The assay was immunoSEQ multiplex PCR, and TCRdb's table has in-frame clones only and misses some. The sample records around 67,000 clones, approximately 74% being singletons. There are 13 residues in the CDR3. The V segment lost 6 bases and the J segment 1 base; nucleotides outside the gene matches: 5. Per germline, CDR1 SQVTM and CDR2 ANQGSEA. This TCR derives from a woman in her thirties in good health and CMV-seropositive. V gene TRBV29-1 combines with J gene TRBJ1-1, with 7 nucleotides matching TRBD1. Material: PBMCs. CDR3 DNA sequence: TGCAGCGTCCGACGGGACAGGAACACTGAAGCTTTCTTT. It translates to CSVRRDRNTEAFF. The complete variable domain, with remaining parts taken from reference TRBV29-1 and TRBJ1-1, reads SAVISQKPSRDICQRGTSLTIQCQVDSQVTMMFWYRQQPGQSLTLIATANQGSEATYESGFVIDKFPISRPNLTFSTLTVSNMSPEDSSIYLCSVRRDRNTEAFFGQGTRLTVV.